The next 22 T cell receptor beta chains were all read from a single sample in a study of identical twins. Via MiXCR, TCRdb re-called the 5' RACE reads, giving one row per CDR3 protein. The table records over 600,000 distinct CDR3 sequences, around 21% of them present only once. These sequences were also reported in another study, on T cells expressing NK-cell markers.

Sequenced input: PBMCs. These receptor sequences come from a woman aged 18-35 years in good health.

The chain combines TRBV12-3 or TRBV12-4 with TRBJ1-1, with D unresolved. The CDR3 contains 11 residues. V was shortened by 3 bases and J by 9 bases, with 8 bases between the two germline ends. CDR3 sequence: CASSLGSQAFF. The CDR3 DNA is TGTGCCAGCAGTTTGGGTTCCCAAGCTTTCTTT.

The chain links TRBV24-1 to TRBJ2-3; possibly TRBD1 or TRBD2 for D (5 bases each). Per the germline V gene, CDR1 is KGHDR and CDR2 is SFDVKD. The CDR3 has 13 residues. V lost 2 bases and J lost 8, with 10 bases in between. CDR3 in DNA: TGTGCCACCAGTGATTCGGTTGGGGGTACGCAGTATTTT. Residues: CATSDSVGGTQYF.

A few counts support this clonotype. The J gene is TRBJ2-5, the V gene TRBV11-2, with D unclear. The germline V and J ends were trimmed by 1 base and 4 bases, with 7 bases remaining between them. This CDR3 has 13 residues. Germline lookup yields CDR1 SGHAT and CDR2 FQNNGV. This chain's CDR3 is CASSLVIGETQYF. Here the CDR3 DNA reads TGTGCCAGCAGCTTAGTCATCGGAGAGACCCAGTACTTC.

This clonotype was found a few times. Relative to the germline gene, one junction end is altered; a read error may explain this. This chain connects TRBV25-1 to TRBJ2-3; D may correspond to TRBD1 or TRBD2 (5 bases each). The CDR3 spans 19 residues. CDR1 MGHDK and CDR2 SYGVNS come from the germline V gene. The CDR3 DNA reads as TGTGCCAGCAGTGAATCGAAGACAGCCGGTGAGGGATACACAGATCCGCAGTATTTT. As protein: CASSESKTAGEGYTDPQYF.

This clonotype was picked up a small number of times. V gene TRBV5-1 combines with J gene TRBJ2-3; tentative D call: TRBD2 (5 bases). Germline V lookup: CDR1 SGHRS, CDR2 YFSETQ. The length of the CDR3 is 15 residues. V gave up 5 bases and J gave up 4 bases, with 17 bases separating them. CDR3 nucleotide sequence: TGCGCCAGCAGGGGAGAGGGAAACCCCCCAGATACGCAGTATTTT. Its translation is CASRGEGNPPDTQYF. The entire variable domain, with the rest obtained from reference TRBV5-1 and TRBJ2-3, is as follows: KAGVTQTPRYLIKTRGQQVTLSCSPISGHRSVSWYQQTPGQGLQFLFEYFSETQRNKGNFPGRFSGRQFSNSRSEMNVSTLELGDSALYLCASRGEGNPPDTQYFGPGTRLTVL.

This clonotype was seen at least ten times. The chain couples TRBV7-2 to TRBJ2-7, with D perhaps TRBD1 (6 bases). The CDR3 contains 13 residues. The V end was cut by 6 bases, the J end by 5 bases, with 14 bases between. Germline V gene lookup returns CDR1 SGHTA and CDR2 FQGNSA. CDR3 protein: CASSSDRIHEQYF. The CDR3 DNA reads TGTGCCAGCAGTTCGGACAGAATACACGAGCAGTACTTC.

This clonotype was detected a few times. V is TRBV12-3 or TRBV12-4 and J is TRBJ1-4; a possible D gene is TRBD1 (5 bases). The CDR3 runs 15 residues. V lost 5 bases to trimming and J lost 7 bases, with 17 bases between them. CDR3 nucleotide sequence: TGTGCCAGCAGTCTAGGGACTTCCCGGGGTGAAAAACTGTTTTTT. Translation gives CASSLGTSRGEKLFF.

This clonotype was picked up one time. The chain combines TRBV20-1 with TRBJ2-3; TRBD2 is a possible D gene (6 bases). Per the germline V gene, CDR1 is DFQATT and CDR2 is SNEGSKA (reference sequence). This CDR3 is built from 14 residues. V lost 1 base and J 1 base, leaving 9 bases between the germline ends. The CDR3 sequence is CSARVPSGTDTQYF. The DNA of the CDR3 is TGCAGTGCTAGAGTGCCTAGCGGCACAGATACGCAGTATTTT.

This chain connects TRBV5-6 to TRBJ2-5; no firm D call. V lost 2 bases to trimming and J lost 3 bases, with 11 bases between them. Germline assignment: CDR1 SGHDT and CDR2 YYEEEE. The CDR3 loop spans 14 amino acids. The CDR3: CASSFAYTEETQYF. DNA of the CDR3: TGTGCCAGCAGCTTTGCGTATACTGAAGAGACCCAGTACTTC.

The chain carries TRBV21-1 and TRBJ2-7. TRBV21-1 is described as a pseudogene. The CDR3 is 15 amino acids. CDR3 DNA sequence: TGTGCCAGCGGCCGCCGGCTCGTGGGGGCCTACGAGCAGTACTTC. This encodes CASGRRLVGAYEQYF.

This clonotype was counted only a few times. J is TRBJ2-1 and V is TRBV5-1; TRBD1 is a possible D gene (5 bases). Trimming shortened V by 4 bases and J by 5 bases, and 16 bases separated the two germline ends. CDR1 is SGHRS, CDR2 YFSETQ, per germline. This CDR3 has 15 amino acids. The chain's CDR3 is CASSQRPGLNNEQFF. In DNA, the CDR3 is TGCGCCAGCAGCCAAAGGCCAGGGCTCAACAATGAGCAGTTCTTC.

V is TRBV7-2 and J is TRBJ2-7, with 8 bases identical to TRBD1. Per germline, CDR1 SGHTA and CDR2 FQGNSA. This CDR3 contains 15 residues. With V trimmed by 0 bases and J by 4 bases, 5 bases remained unmatched. This CDR3 reads CASSLATGGQYEQYF. For the CDR3, the DNA is TGTGCCAGCAGCTTAGCTACAGGGGGGCAGTACGAGCAGTACTTC.

This chain uses TRBV12-3 or TRBV12-4 with TRBJ2-1, with D possibly being TRBD2 (5 bases). The CDR3 is 15 amino acids. V was trimmed by 6 bases and J by 5 bases, leaving 17 bases between them. This CDR3 is CASRLLAAEDNEQFF. CDR3 DNA sequence: TGTGCCAGCAGGTTGCTAGCAGCGGAAGACAATGAGCAGTTCTTC.

This clonotype was observed a handful of times. In DNA, the CDR3 is TGTGCCAGCAGTCAACCGGGACAGGGGACTGGAGTTCATAATGAGCAGTTCTTC. It is translated as CASSQPGQGTGVHNEQFF. The rearrangement joins TRBV12-3 or TRBV12-4 to TRBJ2-1; 10 bases are shared with TRBD1. V lost 5 bases and J lost 7; bases outside the gene matches: 17. The CDR3 covers 18 residues.

This clonotype has more than one count but fewer than ten. This chain joins TRBV12-5 and TRBJ2-7, with TRBD1 matching over 8 bases. The V segment lost 2 bases and the J segment 3 bases; nucleotides outside the gene matches: 3. Germline loops: CDR1 LGHNT, CDR2 FRNRAP. CDR3 length: 14 residues. The CDR3 loop reads CASGLPGGIYEQYF. CDR3 sequence (DNA): TGTGCTAGTGGTTTGCCAGGGGGCATCTACGAGCAGTACTTC.

V and J are TRBV5-1 and TRBJ2-2; TRBD2 agrees at 7 bases. V lost 3 bases, J lost 7 bases, and 12 bases stayed unmatched. The germline CDR1 and CDR2 sequences are SGHRS and YFSETQ. CDR3 length equals 16 residues. The CDR3 sequence is CASSSNPGGLGGELFF. The CDR3 DNA follows: TGCGCCAGCAGCTCGAACCCGGGAGGTCTAGGCGGGGAGCTGTTTTTT.

The chain couples TRBV4-3 to TRBJ1-2, with D tentatively TRBD1 (6 bases). CDR3 size: 13 residues. V dropped 0 bases and J dropped 7 bases, with 9 bases sitting between them. The V gene's germline CDR1 is LGHNA and CDR2 YSLEER. The CDR3 bases are TGCGCCAGCAGCCAAGAGCCAGGGGCTGGCTACACCTTC. Protein: CASSQEPGAGYTF.

This rearrangement joins TRBV12-3 or TRBV12-4 to TRBJ2-2, with 8 bases that match TRBD2. V shed 7 bases, J shed 4 bases, and the junction held 8 bases outside the gene matches. The CDR3 loop spans 15 amino acids. CDR3 in amino acids: CASNIAGSGTGELFF. The CDR3 bases are TGTGCCAGCAACATAGCGGGGAGCGGCACCGGGGAGCTGTTTTTT.

The chain couples TRBV7-2 to TRBJ2-1; maybe TRBD2 (5 bases). Deletions cut 4 bases from V and 9 bases from J, with 13 bases between. The CDR3 is made up of 13 amino acids. Per germline, CDR1 SGHTA and CDR2 FQGNSA. CDR3 in DNA: TGTGCCAGCAGCTCCGAGAGGGAGAGTGAGCAGTTCTTC. Its translation is CASSSERESEQFF.

As concerns this clonotype: The junction and the germline gene differ at one end; a read error may be behind it. The genes are TRBV5-6 and TRBJ2-7; unclear D gene. Per the germline V gene, CDR1 is SGHDT and CDR2 is YYEEEE. This CDR3 has 13 residues. CDR3 residues: CASSLPYSHEQYF. CDR3 nucleotides: TGTGCCAGCAGCTTGCCGTACTCCCACGAGCAGTACTTC.

This clonotype was detected only a few times. The rearrangement links TRBV7-9 to TRBJ2-2; 7 nucleotides agree with TRBD1. The CDR3 has 14 amino acids. CDR1 is SEHNR, CDR2 FQNEAQ, per germline (reference sequence). V shed 7 bases and J 4 bases; nucleotides not matched to a gene: 6. CDR3 loop: CASTQGVTTGELFF. The CDR3, as DNA: TGTGCCAGCACCCAGGGGGTTACCACCGGGGAGCTGTTTTTT.

Ten or more counts support this clonotype. The CDR3, as DNA: TGTGCCAGCAGCCCGCAAGGGGGGGCCATCACTGAAGCTTTCTTT. It codes for CASSPQGGAITEAFF. The chain uses TRBV7-9 and TRBJ1-1, with D possibly matching TRBD1 (6 bases). CDR3 length: 15 residues. Germline V CDR1 and CDR2: SEHNR, FQNEAQ (reference sequence). With 5 bases removed from V and 4 bases from J, the gap between germline ends came to 17 bases.